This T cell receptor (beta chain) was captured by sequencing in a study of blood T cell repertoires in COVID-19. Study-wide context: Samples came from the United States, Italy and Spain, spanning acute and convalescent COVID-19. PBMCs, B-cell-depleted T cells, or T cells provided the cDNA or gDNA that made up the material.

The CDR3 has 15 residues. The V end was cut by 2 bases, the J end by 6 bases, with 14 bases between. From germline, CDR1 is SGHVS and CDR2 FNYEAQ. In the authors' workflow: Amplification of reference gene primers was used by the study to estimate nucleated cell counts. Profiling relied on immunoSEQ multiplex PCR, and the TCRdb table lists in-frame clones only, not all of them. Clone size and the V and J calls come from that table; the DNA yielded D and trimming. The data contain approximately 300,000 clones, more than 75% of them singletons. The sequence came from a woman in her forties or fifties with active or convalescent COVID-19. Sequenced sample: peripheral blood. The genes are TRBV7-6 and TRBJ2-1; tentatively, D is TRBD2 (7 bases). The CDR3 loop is CASSLRQGRANEQFF. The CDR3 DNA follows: TGTGCCAGCAGCTTAAGGCAGGGGAGGGCCAATGAGCAGTTCTTC.